One sample yielded the 32 T cell receptor beta chains listed below, sequenced in a study of blood T cell repertoires in COVID-19. Sequencing used immunoSEQ multiplex PCR; TCRdb keeps in-frame clones, though not all of them. The data contain more than 200,000 clones, 75% to 90% of them singletons. Sequencing used peripheral blood. These receptors were collected from a man under 40 with active or convalescent COVID-19.

The chain uses TRBV7-2 and TRBJ1-1; 7 nucleotides line up with TRBD1. Per germline, CDR1 SGHTA and CDR2 FQGNSA. The ends lost 1 base at V and 7 bases at J; junction bases unmatched: 6. The CDR3 length is 14 residues. CDR3 region: CASSLVPQGDEAFF. The DNA for the CDR3 is TGTGCCAGCAGCTTAGTTCCTCAGGGGGATGAAGCTTTCTTT.

The CDR3 DNA reads as TGCGCCAGCAGTCAGACCGGGACAGGGGACACTGAAGCTTTCTTT. Translation: CASSQTGTGDTEAFF. The chain carries TRBV5-1 and TRBJ1-1; 10 nucleotides align to TRBD1. This CDR3 has 15 amino acids. V was pared by 5 bases and J by 3 bases, with 7 bases of the junction left unmatched. Per the germline V gene, CDR1 is SGHRS and CDR2 is YFSETQ. Full variable domain (missing parts from reference TRBV5-1 and TRBJ1-1): KAGVTQTPRYLIKTRGQQVTLSCSPISGHRSVSWYQQTPGQGLQFLFEYFSETQRNKGNFPGRFSGRQFSNSRSEMNVSTLELGDSALYLCASSQTGTGDTEAFFGQGTRLTVV.

V and J are TRBV21-1 and TRBJ2-7; the tabulated D call, TRBD2, remains unverified against the DNA. TRBV21-1 is flagged as a pseudogene. CDR3 size: 17 residues. Written as DNA, the CDR3 is TGTGCCAGCAGCAAAACCCCAGGGCGGGGGATTTCTTGGGAGCAGTACTTC. It encodes CASSKTPGRGISWEQYF.

The rearrangement joins TRBV10-2 to TRBJ1-1; 7 bases match TRBD1. Germline CDR1 WSHSY, CDR2 SAAADI. J gave up 3 bases and V 6 bases, and 10 bases lay outside the gene matches. There are 15 residues in the CDR3. CDR3 amino acids: CASSIRQGRDTEAFF. DNA for the CDR3: TGCGCCAGCAGCATAAGACAGGGCAGGGACACTGAAGCTTTCTTT.

The rearrangement uses TRBV9 and TRBJ1-2, with a possible D match to TRBD1 (6 bases). The germline V and J ends were trimmed by 3 bases and 8 bases, with 26 bases remaining between them. The CDR3 extends over 17 amino acids. Germline-derived CDR1 and CDR2 are SGDLS and YYNGEE. The CDR3 here is CASSANSRTVNYGGYTF. The CDR3 nucleotides are TGTGCCAGCAGCGCCAATTCGCGGACAGTCAACTATGGCGGCTACACCTTC.

A single count supports this clone. The rearrangement uses TRBV4-1 and TRBJ1-2, with D tentatively TRBD1 (6 bases). Germline lookup yields CDR1 MGHRA and CDR2 YSYEKL. The CDR3 runs to 13 residues. Between the trimmed V and J ends, which lost 1 base and 7 bases, there was a span of 10 bases. The CDR3 is CASSQVTGSGYTF. In DNA form, the CDR3 reads TGCGCCAGCAGCCAAGTCACAGGGTCTGGCTACACCTTC.

This clone was recorded only once. The chain joins TRBV9 to TRBJ1-2; 7 nucleotides align to TRBD1. The V and J ends lost 2 bases and 5 bases, in that order; junction bases with no gene match: 6. This CDR3 region has 14 residues. The germline V gene encodes CDR1 SGDLS and CDR2 YYNGEE. The CDR3 region has the DNA TGTGCCAGCAGCGTCGGGACAGACATTTATGGCTACACCTTC. Translation gives CASSVGTDIYGYTF.

The chain is built from TRBV27 and TRBJ2-1; tentatively, D is TRBD1 (7 bases). V lost 5 bases and J 10 bases, leaving 15 bases between the germline ends. The CDR3 sequence is 13 residues long. Germline V gene data show CDR1 as MNHEY and CDR2 as SMNVEV (reference sequence). The CDR3 protein is CASSPRGAGEQFF. The CDR3 nucleotides read TGTGCCAGCAGTCCCAGGGGGGCGGGGGAGCAGTTCTTC.

V usage is TRBV11-2 and J usage is TRBJ2-1, with 9 bases fitting TRBD2. The J segment lost 1 base and the V segment lost 1 base, leaving 8 bases of the junction unmatched. The length of the CDR3 is 18 residues. Germline assignment: CDR1 SGHAT and CDR2 FQNNGV. DNA of the CDR3: TGTGCCAGCAGCTTAGTTCTCCTCAGCGGGGGGTCCTACAATGAGCAGTTCTTC. Its protein is CASSLVLLSGGSYNEQFF. Using reference TRBV11-2 and TRBJ2-1 for the parts outside the CDR3, the full variable domain is EAGVAQSPRYKIIEKRQSVAFWCNPISGHATLYWYQQILGQGPKLLIQFQNNGVVDDSQLPKDRFSAERLKGVDSTLKIQPAKLEDSAVYLCASSLVLLSGGSYNEQFFGPGTRLTVL.

The rearrangement links TRBV5-5 to TRBJ2-5, with 8 bases matching TRBD1. Germline-derived CDR1 and CDR2 are SGHKS and YYEKEE (reference sequence). This CDR3 is 14 amino acids long. V lost 5 bases and J lost 3; bases outside the gene matches: 6. CDR3 region: CASSRTGMEETQYF. CDR3 coding DNA: TGTGCCAGCAGTCGGACAGGGATGGAAGAGACCCAGTACTTC.

The chain employs TRBV18 and TRBJ1-2, with D unresolved. This CDR3 comprises 14 residues. Germline CDR1 reads KGHSH; CDR2 reads LQKENI. V was shortened by 4 bases and J by 3 bases, with 12 bases between the two germline ends. The CDR3 region is CASSRVAGDYGYTF. The CDR3 nucleotides read TGTGCCAGCTCACGAGTGGCGGGTGACTATGGCTACACCTTC.

This sequence joins TRBV7-9 and TRBJ2-5, with 7 bases matching TRBD2. Germline CDR1 reads SEHNR; CDR2 reads FQNEAQ (reference sequence). V trimming: 5 bases; J trimming: 2 bases; junction bases outside the gene matches: 8. The CDR3 consists of 15 residues. In DNA form, the CDR3 reads TGTGCCAGCAGCCCGTCGACTAGCTATCAAGAGACCCAGTACTTC. It encodes CASSPSTSYQETQYF. Supplemented by reference TRBV7-9 and TRBJ2-5, the full variable domain reads DTGVSQNPRHKITKRGQNVTFRCDPISEHNRLYWYRQTLGQGPEFLTYFQNEAQLEKSRLLSDRFSAERPKGSFSTLEIQRTEQGDSAMYLCASSPSTSYQETQYFGPGTRLLVL.

The chain carries TRBV4-3 and TRBJ1-1, with TRBD1 as a possible D gene (6 bases). In germline, CDR1 is LGHNA, CDR2 YSLEER. This CDR3 is 15 amino acids long. Trimming removed 1 base from V and 4 bases from J, with 13 bases in between. The CDR3 is CASSQGTVVSTEAFF. The CDR3 bases are TGCGCCAGCAGCCAAGGGACAGTCGTGAGCACTGAAGCTTTCTTT.

The J gene is TRBJ2-7, the V gene TRBV7-9; 11 bases agree with TRBD1. From germline, CDR1 is SEHNR and CDR2 FQNEAQ (reference sequence). V was clipped by 5 bases and J by 2 bases; unmatched bases: 5. The CDR3 length is 15 residues. The CDR3, as DNA: TGTGCCAGCAGCGGACAGGGGGCGGGGGCCTACGAGCAGTACTTC. This encodes CASSGQGAGAYEQYF.

This clone was seen more than once but under ten times. The J gene is TRBJ2-7, the V gene TRBV5-1; weak D call: TRBD2 (5 bases). Germline loops: CDR1 SGHRS, CDR2 YFSETQ. The CDR3 contains 15 residues. V lost 0 bases to trimming and J lost 3 bases, with 13 bases between them. The CDR3 DNA reads TGCGCCAGCAGCTTGGATTTTAGCGAAGGCTACGAGCAGTACTTC. Its protein is CASSLDFSEGYEQYF. The full variable domain, its missing parts supplied by reference TRBV5-1 and TRBJ2-7, is KAGVTQTPRYLIKTRGQQVTLSCSPISGHRSVSWYQQTPGQGLQFLFEYFSETQRNKGNFPGRFSGRQFSNSRSEMNVSTLELGDSALYLCASSLDFSEGYEQYFGPGTRLTVT.

J is TRBJ1-2 and V is TRBV20-1; tentative D call: TRBD1 (5 bases). Germline CDR1 reads DFQATT; CDR2 reads SNEGSKA (reference sequence). This CDR3 spans 13 amino acids. V shed 3 bases and J shed 2 bases, with 10 bases lying between them. CDR3 in DNA: TGCAGTGCTAGTTCTCGGGGGAACTATGGCTACACCTTC. This encodes CSASSRGNYGYTF.

The rearrangement uses TRBV12-5 and TRBJ2-1; TRBD2 might be the D (6 bases). This CDR3 comprises 18 residues. V was trimmed by 7 bases and J by 6 bases, leaving 28 bases between them. Germline V gives CDR1 LGHNT, CDR2 FRNRAP. The CDR3 sequence: CASADHRAGFTIRNEQFF. The CDR3 bases are TGTGCTAGTGCCGACCATCGGGCGGGATTCACGATACGCAATGAGCAGTTCTTC.

This chain links TRBV29-1 with TRBJ2-3, with 9 bases lining up with TRBD2. The CDR3 is 14 residues long. Germline assignment: CDR1 SQVTM and CDR2 ANQGSEA. CDR3 sequence (DNA): TGCAGTACCTTAGCGGGGGAGAGGGCAGATACGCAGTATTTT. It yields the protein CSTLAGERADTQYF.

J is TRBJ1-2 and V is TRBV7-2, with 7 bases aligning to TRBD1. J lost 4 bases, V lost 5 bases, and 10 bases had no gene match. Germline values: CDR1 SGHTA, CDR2 FQGNSA. The CDR3 length is 15 residues. CDR3 DNA sequence: TGTGCCAGCAGCACCCGGAGGGCAGGGGGCTATGGCTACACCTTC. Translated, it gives CASSTRRAGGYGYTF.

This chain joins TRBV28 and TRBJ2-1; 7 positions agree with TRBD2. This CDR3 spans 17 amino acids. V shed 1 base and J 7 bases; nucleotides not matched to a gene: 13. In germline, CDR1 is MDHEN, CDR2 SYDVKM. CDR3 loop: CASSLYRGTTRSNEQFF. The CDR3 DNA is TGTGCCAGCAGTTTATATAGAGGGACTACGCGATCGAATGAGCAGTTCTTC.

Here the CDR3 reads CAWSAGQGYQPQHF. CDR3 bases: TGTGCCTGGAGTGCGGGACAGGGGTATCAGCCCCAGCATTTT. The rearrangement joins TRBV30 to TRBJ1-5, with 10 bases aligning to TRBD1. V dropped 1 base and J dropped 5; count of bases not matched to a gene: 2. Germline V gives CDR1 GTSNPN, CDR2 SVGIG (reference sequence). This CDR3 contains 14 residues.

This rearrangement joins TRBV27 to TRBJ2-7; 9 nucleotides line up with TRBD1. The V segment lost 5 bases and the J segment 3 bases; nucleotides outside the gene matches: 8. Germline CDR1 MNHEY, CDR2 SMNVEV (reference sequence). CDR3 size: 15 residues. The CDR3 DNA follows: TGTGCCAGCAGTAACACCGGGACAGGGATCTACGAGCAGTACTTC. Its protein is CASSNTGTGIYEQYF.

The chain uses TRBV6-5 and TRBJ2-1, with 9 bases lining up with TRBD2. The CDR3 consists of 16 residues. From germline, CDR1 is MNHEY and CDR2 SVGAGI. J was trimmed by 10 bases and V by 4 bases; bases with no gene match: 14. The CDR3, as DNA: TGTGCCAGCAGTTCGGGACTAGCCCTTGTAGATCGGGAGCAGTTCTTC. This encodes CASSSGLALVDREQFF.

As concerns this clone: Compared with germline, one end of the junction differs, possibly owing to a read error. The J gene is TRBJ2-7, the V gene TRBV27; D may be TRBD2 (6 bases). Germline CDR1 reads MNHEY; CDR2 reads SMNVEV (reference sequence). This CDR3 region has 16 residues. In DNA, the CDR3 is TGTGCCAGCACCAACTATGGGGACGCGGGGTCCTTCGAGCAGTACTTC. It translates to CASTNYGDAGSFEQYF.

The rearrangement joins TRBV30 to TRBJ1-2; D ambiguous. The CDR3 runs to 10 residues. V lost 4 bases, J lost 8 bases, and 8 bases lay in between. Germline values: CDR1 GTSNPN, CDR2 SVGIG (reference sequence). The CDR3 region has the DNA TGTGCCTGGAAAAAACAGGGCTACACCTTC. Its protein product is CAWKKQGYTF.

The rearrangement uses TRBV6-5 and TRBJ2-3; maybe TRBD2 (5 bases). V shed 6 bases and J shed 5 bases, with 12 bases lying between them. This CDR3 has 13 residues. The germline V gene has CDR1 MNHEY and CDR2 SVGAGI. This CDR3 reads CASREEAVDTQYF. CDR3 sequence (DNA): TGTGCCAGCAGAGAGGAAGCGGTAGATACGCAGTATTTT.

This CDR3 is CASSVGTAPPGELFF. The CDR3 DNA follows: TGTGCCAGCAGCGTTGGAACAGCCCCGCCCGGGGAGCTGTTTTTT. This chain connects TRBV9 to TRBJ2-2; no clear D gene. The germline V gene encodes CDR1 SGDLS and CDR2 YYNGEE. V was clipped by 2 bases and J by 6 bases, with 14 bases between them. CDR3 length equals 15 residues.

This chain uses TRBV5-8 with TRBJ2-7, with D maybe TRBD1 (6 bases). Looked up from germline, CDR1 is SGHTS and CDR2 is YDEGEE. V lost 1 base, J lost 4 bases, and 9 bases lay in between. CDR3 length equals 13 residues. The CDR3 sequence: CASSLPQGYEQYF. In DNA, the CDR3 is TGTGCCAGCAGCTTGCCGCAGGGGTACGAGCAGTACTTC.

The chain joins TRBV27 to TRBJ2-7, with D tentatively TRBD2 (5 bases). V lost 6 bases, J lost 3 bases, and 12 bases lay in between. The CDR3 length is 13 residues. Per germline, CDR1 MNHEY and CDR2 SMNVEV (reference sequence). CDR3 in amino acids: CASRLSVLYEQYF. The CDR3 DNA sequence: TGTGCCAGCAGGCTTAGCGTCCTCTACGAGCAGTACTTC.

The rearrangement links TRBV5-1 to TRBJ2-1, with D perhaps TRBD2 (5 bases). The germline V gene has CDR1 SGHRS and CDR2 YFSETQ. The V and J ends lost 0 bases and 7 bases respectively, with 11 bases between them. This CDR3 comprises 14 residues. The CDR3 nucleotides read TGCGCCAGCAGCTTGGTCGGGGATGAAAATGAGCAGTTCTTC. It is translated as CASSLVGDENEQFF.

The chain recombines TRBV30 with TRBJ2-5; 12 bases agree with TRBD2. Germline V gene sequence: CDR1 GTSNPN, CDR2 SVGIG (reference sequence). The V segment lost 1 base and the J segment 3 bases; nucleotides outside the gene matches: 9. The CDR3 extends over 17 amino acids. The CDR3 reads CAWSASQTSGGKETQYF. The CDR3 DNA reads TGTGCCTGGAGTGCATCCCAGACTAGCGGGGGCAAAGAGACCCAGTACTTC. The whole variable domain, remainder taken from reference TRBV30 and TRBJ2-5, is SQTIHQWPATLVQPVGSPLSLECTVEGTSNPNLYWYRQAAGRGLQLLFYSVGIGQISSEVPQNLSASRPQDRQFILSSKKLLLSDSGFYLCAWSASQTSGGKETQYFGPGTRLLVL.

The chain is built from TRBV12-3 or TRBV12-4 and TRBJ2-4; 10 bases line up with TRBD1. J gave up 8 bases and V 5 bases, and 3 bases lay outside the gene matches. The CDR3 contains 13 residues. The CDR3, as DNA: TGTGCCAGCAGTGACAGGGGGCTTTACATTCAGTACTTC. This gives the protein CASSDRGLYIQYF.